The 7 T cell receptor beta chains reported below all come from one sample, sequenced in a study of blood T cell repertoires in COVID-19 (dated by TCRdb to the early 2020s). Receptor libraries were prepared by the immunoSEQ multiplex PCR assay. Held by TCRdb, this immuneACCESS table contains in-frame sequences only and omits some clones. Under half of the omission traces to an unresolved V gene where checked; the cause of the rest is unknown. In this sample the table shows hundreds of thousands of clones, 80% to 90% of which occur a single time. Of the sample, around 1.1% is held by the ten largest clones. Sequenced material: PBMCs or T cells enriched from blood (not recorded which). The source of these receptors is a man between 25 and 39 years old who had recovered from COVID-19.

The table lists this clone with a count of one. As DNA, the CDR3 is TGTGCCAGCAGCCCCTGGGGGGACGGAAGACTAGCGGACATCCAAGAGACCCAGTACTTC. Amino acid sequence: CASSPWGDGRLADIQETQYF. V and J are TRBV3-1 (or the pseudogene TRBV3-2) and TRBJ2-5, with 9 bases identical to TRBD2. Germline V gene data show CDR1 as LGHDT and CDR2 as YNNKEL (reference sequence). The CDR3 consists of 20 residues. Trimming removed 4 bases from V and 1 base from J; junction bases left unmatched: 19.

The chain employs TRBV27 and TRBJ1-5, with a weak D call TRBD1 (6 bases). V was shortened by 1 base and J by 4 bases, with 14 bases between the two germline ends. From germline, CDR1 is MNHEY and CDR2 SMNVEV (reference sequence). The length of the CDR3 is 16 residues. As DNA, the CDR3 is TGTGCCAGCAGTTTATTTCCCCAGGGGATGAATCAGCCCCAGCATTTT. Translation: CASSLFPQGMNQPQHF.

This clone has just a few counts. The rearrangement links TRBV5-5 to TRBJ2-7, with a possible D match to TRBD1 (5 bases). Germline assignment: CDR1 SGHKS and CDR2 YYEKEE (reference sequence). Trimming shortened V by 3 bases and J by 6 bases, and 19 bases separated the two germline ends. The CDR3 spans 15 residues. CDR3 loop: CASSSRTGSLAEQYF. As DNA, the CDR3 is TGTGCCAGCAGCTCCCGAACAGGATCGCTGGCCGAGCAGTACTTC.

This clone was seen once. Within the sample, other DNA sequences also encode this same CDR3. V is TRBV6-5 and J is TRBJ2-1; unclear D gene. V shed 2 bases and J shed 7 bases, with 3 bases lying between them. There are 11 residues in the CDR3. Germline V lookup: CDR1 MNHEY, CDR2 SVGAGI. CDR3 coding DNA: TGTGCCAGCAGTTACCGGAATGAGCAGTTCTTC. Translated, it gives CASSYRNEQFF.

V is TRBV10-2 and J is TRBJ1-5, with a possible D match to TRBD1 (6 bases). This CDR3 has 13 amino acids. The V gene's germline CDR1 is WSHSY and CDR2 SAAADI. Trimming took off 11 bases at V and 8 bases at J, with 19 bases between the two ends. In DNA, the CDR3 is TGCGCCCGAGGGGGTCAGGTGGAAAAGCCCCAGCATTTT. This encodes CARGGQVEKPQHF.

This chain uses TRBV10-1 with TRBJ2-5, with 7 bases aligning to TRBD2. CDR1 WNHNN and CDR2 SYGVQD come from the germline V gene (reference sequence). The CDR3 totals 15 residues. V was pared by 4 bases and J by 5 bases, with 10 bases of the junction left unmatched. The chain's CDR3 is CASSAPSGARETQYF. The CDR3 bases are TGCGCCAGCAGTGCCCCTAGCGGAGCAAGGGAGACCCAGTACTTC.

The CDR3 DNA follows: TGTGCTAGTGGTTTGGCATGGGACGGGGGGTGGAATCAGCCCCAGCATTTT. Amino acids: CASGLAWDGGWNQPQHF. This rearrangement joins TRBV12-5 to TRBJ1-5, with D maybe TRBD1 (5 bases). The CDR3 runs 17 residues. V dropped 1 base and J dropped 4 bases, with 17 bases sitting between them. Per germline, CDR1 LGHNT and CDR2 FRNRAP. Full variable domain (remainder filled in from reference TRBV12-5 and TRBJ1-5): DARVTQTPRHKVTEMGQEVTMRCQPILGHNTVFWYRQTMMQGLELLAYFRNRAPLDDSGMPKDRFSAEMPDATLATLKIQPSEPRDSAVYFCASGLAWDGGWNQPQHFGDGTRLSIL.